This T cell receptor (beta chain) comes out of a study of T cell changes during pregnancy in multiple sclerosis. The CDR3 is 15 amino acids. V was clipped by 0 bases and J by 2 bases; unmatched bases: 5. CDR1 is SGHRS, CDR2 YFSETQ, per germline. The data were produced by immunoSEQ multiplex PCR, yet TCRdb's version contains in-frame clones alone and is incomplete. Found here are under 95,000 clones, roughly 94% of them singletons; the top ten hold 0.8% to 1%. The sequencing used peripheral blood, collected in the second trimester of pregnancy. This rearrangement joins TRBV5-1 to TRBJ2-7; 7 bases are a match to TRBD2. The TCR originated in a female donor in good health, enrolled as a control in a pregnancy study. In nucleotides, the CDR3 is TGCGCCAGCAGCTTGGAGCGGGGTAGGGCCTACGAGCAGTACTTC. As protein: CASSLERGRAYEQYF.